A single sample gave rise to the 7 T cell receptor beta chains below, sequenced in a study of response to subunit inactivated influenza vaccine. TCRdb itself ran the RT-PCR reads through MiXCR, one entry per CDR3 protein. The sample contains around 540,000 distinct CDR3 sequences, about 12% of which appear only once. Sequencing used PBMCs from blood, obtained on the day of vaccination. These receptor sequences come from a man aged 45-65 years who received an inactivated influenza vaccine.

This clonotype was detected a few times. The V and J genes are TRBV20-1 and TRBJ1-1, with 7 bases fitting TRBD1. V lost 5 bases, J lost 5 bases, and 11 bases stayed unmatched. Germline V gene sequence: CDR1 DFQATT, CDR2 SNEGSKA (reference sequence). The CDR3 has 14 residues. CDR3 in amino acids: CSAQTEQGRTEAFF. The CDR3 nucleotides read TGCAGTGCTCAAACGGAACAGGGGAGAACTGAAGCTTTCTTT.

V gene TRBV20-1 combines with J gene TRBJ1-6; D uncertain. CDR3 length: 11 residues. Deletions cut 3 bases from V and 7 bases from J, with 4 bases between. Germline-derived CDR1 and CDR2 are DFQATT and SNEGSKA (reference sequence). CDR3 residues: CSARENSPLHF. The CDR3 DNA reads TGCAGTGCTAGGGAGAATTCACCCCTCCACTTT.

A few counts support this clonotype. V gene TRBV5-1 combines with J gene TRBJ1-3, with D uncertain. CDR1 is SGHRS and CDR2 is YFSETQ in the germline V gene. The CDR3 length is 16 residues. Trimming took 4 bases from V and 0 from J, leaving 14 bases between them. The CDR3, as DNA: TGCGCCAGCAGCCCGGCCTCCGGAAGCTCTGGAAACACCATATATTTT. Translating gives CASSPASGSSGNTIYF.

As regards this clonotype: Given a much more abundant clone one base away, this may be a read error. The V call is TRBV6-5, the J call TRBJ1-4, with D uncertain. Trimming cost V 1 base and J 4 bases, with 10 bases left between them. This CDR3 has 15 residues. Germline CDR1 MNHEY, CDR2 SVGAGI. The CDR3 DNA follows: TGTGCCAGCAGTTACTTCGGCTGGGATAATGAAAAACTGTTTTTT. Protein: CASSYFGWDNEKLFF.

V and J are TRBV3-1 and TRBJ2-5; D gene ambiguous. CDR1 and CDR2 (germline): LGHDT, YNNKEL (reference sequence). V lost 1 base, J lost 4 bases, and 13 bases lay in between. The length of the CDR3 is 15 residues. CDR3 bases: TGTGCCAGCAGCCAAGGTAACCTCCCGGGAGAGACCCAGTACTTC. This codes for CASSQGNLPGETQYF.

The table lists this clonotype with a few counts. The chain recombines TRBV4-3 with TRBJ2-7, with TRBD1 matching over 10 bases. Germline V gene sequence: CDR1 LGHNA, CDR2 YSLEER. V lost 0 bases to trimming and J lost 7 bases; unmatched junction nucleotides: 3. This CDR3 is built from 14 residues. The CDR3 loop is CASSQEWDRGEQYF. CDR3 bases: TGCGCCAGCAGCCAAGAGTGGGACAGGGGAGAGCAGTACTTC.

This clonotype was observed at least ten times. The V gene is TRBV7-8, the J gene TRBJ2-3; possible D gene TRBD2, 5 bases. Trimming cost V 1 base and J 2 bases, with 19 bases left between them. The CDR3 sequence is 18 residues long. Germline V CDR1 and CDR2: SGHVS, FQNEAQ. For the CDR3, the DNA is TGTGCCAGCAGCTTAGAGGGCGCGCGGGCCCCGATCACAGATACGCAGTATTTT. Protein: CASSLEGARAPITDTQYF.